The next 13 T cell receptor beta chains were all read from a single sample in a study of cytomegalovirus exposure and HLA in healthy donors (dated by TCRdb to about 2017). The protocol used for the library was the immunoSEQ multiplex PCR assay. For the multiplex PCR, a mixture combining 60 forward primers for TCR Vbeta segments and 13 reverse primers for TCR Jbeta segments was used. The table was pulled from immuneACCESS by TCRdb, which kept in-frame rearrangements only. Such tables lose some clones; where checked, under half of the loss comes from unresolved V genes, and the rest has no known cause. In all, the sample holds 150,000 to 200,000 clones, and around four fifths of those were seen once. The top ten clonotypes cover less than 2% of the sample. The sample consisted of PBMCs. All receptors come from a woman in her 30s in good health and CMV-seronegative.

V usage is TRBV1 and J usage is TRBJ2-5; TRBD2 is the table's D call, not checked against the DNA. TRBV1 is recorded as a pseudogene. The CDR3 has 19 amino acids. Written as DNA, the CDR3 is TGCACCAGCAGCCAAGAGTCGTCTAGCGGGGGGGCCAGTAGAGGGACCCAGTACTTC. It encodes CTSSQESSSGGASRGTQYF.

This clone was seen a handful of times. V gene TRBV6-5 combines with J gene TRBJ2-5; D perhaps matches TRBD2 (5 bases). The CDR3 totals 14 residues. Between the trimmed V and J ends, which lost 5 bases and 4 bases, there was a span of 14 bases. Per germline, CDR1 MNHEY and CDR2 SVGAGI. The CDR3 region has the DNA TGTGCCAGCAGTCACCCTAGCTGGGGAGAGACCCAGTACTTC. Its translation: CASSHPSWGETQYF.

The chain carries TRBV4-3 and TRBJ2-6, with TRBD2 identical over 7 bases. This CDR3 comprises 15 residues. J gave up 4 bases and V 4 bases, and 4 bases lay outside the gene matches. CDR1 and CDR2 from the germline V gene are LGHNA and YSLEER. CDR3 in DNA: TGCGCCAGCAGCCGACGGGGGGTCGGGGCCAACGTCCTGACTTTC. This sequence encodes CASSRRGVGANVLTF.

In nucleotides, the CDR3 is TGTGCCAGCAGTGAAAACAGGGCCGGTGGCTACACCTTC. Translated, it gives CASSENRAGGYTF. The chain employs TRBV2 and TRBJ1-2, with D possibly TRBD1 on 6 matching bases. The ends were cut back, 2 bases at V and 7 bases at J, with 11 bases in the middle. The CDR3 sequence is 13 residues long. CDR1 and CDR2 from the germline V gene are SNHLY and FYNNEI.

This clone occurred once. Additional DNA sequences in this sample encode the identical CDR3. J is TRBJ2-3 and V is TRBV6-1, with 7 bases matching TRBD1. This CDR3 comprises 15 residues. Trimming removed 1 base from V and 0 bases from J; junction bases left unmatched: 1. Germline V CDR1 and CDR2: MNHNS, SASEGT. Written as DNA, the CDR3 is TGTGCCAGCAGTGAAGGGACAGGAAGCACAGATACGCAGTATTTT. Translating it yields CASSEGTGSTDTQYF.

The chain is built from TRBV11-1 and TRBJ1-1; TRBD1 matches 7 bases. Per germline, CDR1 SGHAT and CDR2 FQDESV (reference sequence). With 3 bases clipped from V and 1 base from J, the junction kept 5 bases outside the gene matches. The CDR3 has 15 residues. DNA of the CDR3: TGTGCCAGCAGCTTCGACAGGGCTGGGAACACTGAAGCTTTCTTT. Its protein is CASSFDRAGNTEAFF.

V usage is TRBV28 and J usage is TRBJ2-7; 8 nucleotides match TRBD2. The CDR3 extends over 14 amino acids. Germline assignment: CDR1 MDHEN and CDR2 SYDVKM. Germline trimming cut 5 bases from V and 0 bases from J; bases unmatched to any gene: 3. CDR3 region: CASSPGGGSYEQYF. The CDR3 DNA follows: TGTGCCAGCAGTCCCGGGGGGGGCTCCTACGAGCAGTACTTC.

The CDR3: CASSARTGRSSYEQYF. In DNA form, the CDR3 reads TGTGCCAGCAGCGCACGAACAGGGAGATCCTCCTACGAGCAGTACTTC. The V gene is TRBV7-2, the J gene TRBJ2-7; possible D gene TRBD1, 6 bases. Trimming cost V 5 bases and J 0 bases, with 17 bases left between them. Germline V gene data show CDR1 as SGHTA and CDR2 as FQGNSA. This CDR3 has 16 residues.

The chain uses TRBV9 and TRBJ1-1; D may be TRBD1 (6 bases). CDR1 SGDLS and CDR2 YYNGEE come from the germline V gene. Trimming stripped 1 base from V and 1 base from J, with 11 bases between. CDR3 length: 15 residues. This CDR3 is CASSVSGVTNTEAFF. The CDR3 bases are TGTGCCAGCAGCGTATCAGGGGTGACGAACACTGAAGCTTTCTTT.

The genes are TRBV7-9 and TRBJ2-1, with 8 bases lining up with TRBD1. CDR3 length equals 15 residues. In germline, CDR1 is SEHNR, CDR2 FQNEAQ (reference sequence). V shed 3 bases and J 4 bases; nucleotides not matched to a gene: 5. CDR3 bases: TGTGCCAGCAGCTTCCGGACAGGGTCTTACAATGAGCAGTTCTTC. Residues: CASSFRTGSYNEQFF.

The rearrangement links TRBV19 to TRBJ2-5; 10 nucleotides match TRBD1. V lost 5 bases to trimming and J lost 0 bases; unmatched junction nucleotides: 18. The CDR3 is 20 residues long. Per germline, CDR1 LNHDA and CDR2 SQIVND (reference sequence). The CDR3 DNA is TGTGCCAGTAGTCCCGTGGACAGGGGGGGGGCTTTCCCCTACCAAGAGACCCAGTACTTC. It yields the protein CASSPVDRGGAFPYQETQYF.

This chain links TRBV21-1 with TRBJ2-7; TRBD1, the table's D call, was not compared with the DNA. TRBV21-1 is a pseudogene segment. The CDR3 loop spans 15 amino acids. The CDR3 reads CASLGTGTGLYQQYF. CDR3 bases: TGTGCCAGCTTAGGGACAGGTACTGGGCTGTATCAGCAGTACTTC.

The rearrangement links TRBV6-5 to TRBJ2-7; D remains unclear. The germline V and J ends were trimmed by 4 bases and 7 bases, with 17 bases remaining between them. Germline V lookup: CDR1 MNHEY, CDR2 SVGAGI. The CDR3 sequence is 14 residues long. The CDR3 DNA sequence: TGTGCCAGCAGTTTTATTCCGCCTCCGGGTGAGCAGTACTTC. Residues: CASSFIPPPGEQYF.